This T cell receptor (beta chain) stems from a study of T cell responses to AZD1222 COVID-19 vaccine. For the study at large: Second-dose intervals near 4 or 12 weeks were combined.

CDR1 is ENHRY and CDR2 is SYGVKD in the germline V gene. The CDR3 is made up of 9 amino acids. Trimming took 11 bases from V and 11 from J, leaving 10 bases between them. The data were produced by immunoSEQ multiplex PCR, yet TCRdb's version contains in-frame clones alone and is incomplete. The data show over 110,000 clones, about 92% seen once. Turning to this clone: Its specificity is not known.

Study-level results: With two AZD1222 doses given, Spike-specific TCR breadth and depth both rose.

The receptor was derived from an adult in good health. J is TRBJ1-5 and V is TRBV10-3; no definite D call. The sequenced sample was peripheral blood, obtained on day 0 of AZD1222 vaccination. CDR3 amino acids: CAALKSQHF. The CDR3 DNA sequence: TGTGCCGCACTCAAGTCCCAGCATTTT.